The source of this T cell receptor (beta chain) is a study of cytomegalovirus exposure and HLA in healthy donors. General study findings and limits: Despite most TCR sequences being rare, some public TCRs occurred in many donors.

Germline assignment: CDR1 SGHDT and CDR2 YYEEEE. The V and J ends lost 2 bases and 1 base, in that order; junction bases with no gene match: 9. The CDR3 has 17 residues. The study ran its PCR with 60 Vbeta and 13 Jbeta primers. Here immunoSEQ multiplex PCR was the method, and the copy in TCRdb shows in-frame clones only, minus some. The data hold about 140,000 clones, with approximately 80% observed a single time. Comment on this clone: The antigen is not known.

This chain connects TRBV5-6 to TRBJ2-3; 8 bases are shared with TRBD1. The sample was PBMCs. This sequence was found in a woman aged 50 to 65 in good health and CMV-seropositive. CDR3 sequence reads: CASSLQGVRGGTDTQYF. The CDR3 DNA follows: TGTGCCAGCAGCTTACAGGGGGTTAGGGGAGGCACAGATACGCAGTATTTT.